This entry concerns a single T cell receptor beta chain. Its antigen remains unidentified. Naive CD8+ T cells showed CD45RO-CCR7+CD27+CD95-. CDR1 MNHEY and CDR2 SVGEGT come from the germline V gene. This CDR3 contains 14 residues. This sample was taken from a study of CXCR3-negative and CXCR3-positive naive CD8 T cells. Notes on the study in general: Greater hydrophobicity was found in TRB CDR3s of CXCR3-positive naive cells than of CXCR3-negative naive cells. Researchers report CXCR3 expression partially decreased after cryopreservation, with fresh PBMCs used in most assays.

TRB cDNA libraries were made by UMI-labeled 5' RACE. TCRdb reprocessed the 5' RACE reads, keeping one entry per CDR3 protein, no DNA. The sample table sets out 40,000 to 45,000 distinct CDR3 sequences. The rearrangement uses TRBV6-2 or TRBV6-3 and TRBJ2-2; TCRdb picks TRBD2, but there is no DNA to check that call. The specimen was naive CXCR3- CD8+ T cells from blood. Documented subset: CD45RO-CCR7+CD27+CD95- naive CD8+ T cells lacking CXCR3 (TNR3-). The receptor was isolated from a human donor in good health. Some clones in this sample may be carry-over from other donors' samples. CDR3: CASDGTSGTGELFF.